The subject of this entry is one TCR beta chain. Trimming shortened V by 3 bases and J by 3 bases, and 5 bases separated the two germline ends. CDR1 is ENHRY and CDR2 is SYGVKD in the germline V gene. The CDR3 is 12 amino acids. Assay used: immunoSEQ multiplex PCR; TCRdb lists only in-frame clones, some missing. In the table there are approximately 58,000 clones, 86% of which are singletons. The data were obtained in a study of technical replicates of blood from several donors. The chain employs TRBV10-3 and TRBJ1-1, with no clear D. The TCR sequence derives from a human donor in good health. Some clones in this sample may be carry-over from other donors' samples. Input material: PBMCs. This CDR3 is CAISEQHTEAFF. The CDR3 bases are TGTGCCATCAGTGAACAACACACTGAAGCTTTCTTT.